One sample yielded the 13 T cell receptor beta chains listed below, sequenced in a study of OX40 agonist ivuxolimab in advanced cancers. Repertoires were generated with immunoSEQ multiplex PCR, while TCRdb's copy carries only in-frame clones and drops some. The repertoire holds about 100,000 clones, with around nine tenths as singletons. The sequencing used CD4+ or CD8+ T cells sorted from blood, collected in a trial of the OX40 agonist ivuxolimab. The receptor set was obtained from an adult with an advanced solid tumor such as melanoma, head and neck, liver or kidney cancer.

The genes are TRBV7-8 and TRBJ2-7; 12 positions match TRBD2. V shed 5 bases and J 2 bases; nucleotides not matched to a gene: 7. Looked up from germline, CDR1 is SGHVS and CDR2 is FQNEAQ. This CDR3 region has 16 residues. The CDR3 loop reads CASSPILAGGPYEQYF. The CDR3, as DNA: TGTGCCAGCAGCCCGATACTAGCGGGAGGTCCCTACGAGCAGTACTTC.

This clone was observed once. The chain couples TRBV7-8 to TRBJ2-7; 9 bases line up with TRBD2. V trimming: 5 bases; J trimming: 1 base; junction bases outside the gene matches: 9. The germline CDR1 and CDR2 sequences are SGHVS and FQNEAQ. The CDR3 is made up of 16 amino acids. The CDR3 DNA follows: TGTGCCAGCAGCCCGCGAGCGGGAGGCGTATCCTACGAGCAGTACTTC. As protein: CASSPRAGGVSYEQYF.

The J gene is TRBJ2-7, the V gene TRBV9; D gene ambiguous. The V gene lost 3 bases and the J gene lost 2 bases, with 15 bases spanning the gap. Per the germline V gene, CDR1 is SGDLS and CDR2 is YYNGEE. The CDR3 is 15 residues long. This CDR3 reads CASSAAIDHTYEQYF. CDR3 DNA: TGTGCCAGCAGCGCCGCTATTGACCATACCTACGAGCAGTACTTC.

The V and J genes are TRBV19 and TRBJ2-1; 7 positions match TRBD2. The CDR3 spans 14 residues. Germline V gene lookup returns CDR1 LNHDA and CDR2 SQIVND (reference sequence). J lost 8 bases, V lost 1 base, and 5 bases had no gene match. The CDR3 spells CASSIGLASDEQFF. In DNA, the CDR3 is TGTGCCAGTAGTATAGGACTAGCAAGCGATGAGCAGTTCTTC.

V is TRBV11-2 and J is TRBJ1-1; 7 nucleotides match TRBD1. In germline, CDR1 is SGHAT, CDR2 FQNNGV. CDR3 size: 14 residues. The V segment lost 4 bases and the J segment 0 bases; nucleotides outside the gene matches: 2. DNA of the CDR3: TGTGCCAGCAGCTGGGACAGAATGAACACTGAAGCTTTCTTT. Residues: CASSWDRMNTEAFF.

The V gene is TRBV7-3, the J gene TRBJ2-7; 8 positions match TRBD1. The V and J ends lost 3 bases and 3 bases, in that order; junction bases with no gene match: 1. Germline-derived CDR1 and CDR2 are SGHTA and FQGTGA. This CDR3 has 13 amino acids. The CDR3 DNA follows: TGTGCCAGCAGCTTCGGACAGGGCTACGAGCAGTACTTC. Residues: CASSFGQGYEQYF.

The V gene is TRBV28, the J gene TRBJ2-3, with TRBD2 matching 10 bases. The CDR3 runs 17 residues. V dropped 0 bases and J dropped 0; count of bases not matched to a gene: 3. Germline CDR1 MDHEN, CDR2 SYDVKM. This chain's CDR3 is CASSLWGTSASTDTQYF. The CDR3 nucleotides read TGTGCCAGCAGTTTATGGGGGACTAGCGCCAGCACAGATACGCAGTATTTT.

The rearrangement links TRBV5-6 to TRBJ2-7; 8 bases are a match to TRBD2. J lost 3 bases, V lost 0 bases, and 5 bases had no gene match. The CDR3 is 15 amino acids. Germline V gives CDR1 SGHDT, CDR2 YYEEEE. The CDR3 coding sequence is TGTGCCAGCAGCTTGGGTACTAGCGGCGGCTACGAGCAGTACTTC. It yields the protein CASSLGTSGGYEQYF.

The chain links TRBV28 to TRBJ2-7; tentative D call: TRBD1 (5 bases). Germline loops: CDR1 MDHEN, CDR2 SYDVKM. V lost 6 bases and J lost 4, with 10 bases in between. The CDR3 has 12 residues. The CDR3 here is CASRKQDYEQYF. The CDR3 coding sequence is TGTGCCAGCAGGAAACAGGATTACGAGCAGTACTTC.

This clone occurred once. This chain uses TRBV29-1 with TRBJ2-7, with D possibly being TRBD1 or TRBD2 (7 bases each). V lost 7 bases, J lost 10 bases, and 20 bases lay in between. Per germline, CDR1 SQVTM and CDR2 ANQGSEA. The CDR3 spans 12 residues. As DNA, the CDR3 is TGCAGCGGAGGGGAGGGGGCGGGAGTACAGTACTTC. Translating gives CSGGEGAGVQYF.

V and J are TRBV27 and TRBJ2-1, with 10 bases fitting TRBD2. V gave up 3 bases and J gave up 7 bases; unmatched junction bases: 6. Germline lookup yields CDR1 MNHEY and CDR2 SMNVEV (reference sequence). This CDR3 is 15 amino acids long. This chain's CDR3 is CASSFWLAGENEQFF. In DNA, the CDR3 is TGTGCCAGCAGTTTCTGGCTAGCGGGAGAGAATGAGCAGTTCTTC.

The table lists this clone with a count of one. J is TRBJ2-1 and V is TRBV9, with unresolved D. Deletions cut 0 bases from V and 10 bases from J, with 11 bases between. Per the germline V gene, CDR1 is SGDLS and CDR2 is YYNGEE. The CDR3 is 13 residues long. The CDR3 is CASSVGPGLEQFF. In nucleotides, the CDR3 is TGTGCCAGCAGCGTAGGCCCTGGCCTAGAGCAGTTCTTC.

V and J are TRBV29-1 and TRBJ2-5, with D perhaps TRBD1 (5 bases). CDR3 length equals 13 residues. CDR1 and CDR2 from the germline V gene are SQVTM and ANQGSEA. The ends were cut back, 3 bases at V and 5 bases at J, with 13 bases in the middle. The CDR3 spells CSVEGQGRETQYF. In DNA, the CDR3 is TGCAGCGTTGAGGGTCAGGGTCGGGAGACCCAGTACTTC.